A selection of T cell receptor beta chains follows, all from one sample in a study of T cell repertoires in cytomegalovirus infection. MiXCR, run by TCRdb on the reads, gives a single entry per CDR3 protein. The sample carries more than 90,000 distinct CDR3 sequences, around a tenth recorded once. Which antigens these TCRs recognize remains unknown. The sample comprised PBMCs, sequenced either directly or after in vitro stimulation (not recorded which). The receptors derive from a human donor in good health (CMV status not recorded). Some clones in this sample may be carry-over from other donors' samples. Both conserved end residues are part of each CDR3. D genes are given only for firm matches. Rows give clone size only sometimes, using once, few, many, or a class for an expanded clone.

cdr3_aa	cdr3_nt	clone_size	v_call	cdr3_length	j_call	d_call
CASSHDTTSGRSSVVDTQYF	TGCGCCAGCAGCCATGATACGACTAGCGGGAGAAGTAGTGTGGTAGATACGCAGTATTTT	few	TRBV4-3	20	TRBJ2-3	TRBD2
CASSSGQTSEAFF	TGCGCCAGCAGCTCCGGACAGACCTCTGAAGCTTTCTTT	NA	TRBV5-1	13	TRBJ1-1	NA
CAWSVLAGGDTQYF	TGTGCCTGGAGTGTATTGGCGGGAGGAGATACGCAGTATTTT	NA	TRBV30	14	TRBJ2-3	TRBD2
CASSYSWRVSSYNEQFF	TGTGCCAGCAGTTACTCTTGGCGGGTAAGCTCCTACAATGAGCAGTTCTTC	many	TRBV6-6	17	TRBJ2-1	NA
CAISPGTPTDTQYF	TGTGCCATCTCGCCGGGGACGCCTACAGATACGCAGTATTTT	NA	TRBV19	14	TRBJ2-3	NA
CASRARASTEAFF	TGTGCCAGCAGAGCTAGGGCCTCCACTGAAGCTTTCTTT	many	TRBV12-3/TRBV12-4	13	TRBJ1-1	NA
CASSFIAGGPTDTQYF	TGTGCCAGCAGCTTTATCGCGGGAGGGCCGACAGATACGCAGTATTTT	few	TRBV7-9	16	TRBJ2-3	TRBD2
CASSFPPAGAHNEQFF	TGTGCCAGCAGTTTTCCCCCAGCGGGAGCCCACAATGAGCAGTTCTTC	few	TRBV12-3/TRBV12-4	16	TRBJ2-1	TRBD2
CASSLVSAGLLYEQYF	TGTGCCAGCAGCTTAGTATCGGCGGGACTACTCTACGAGCAGTACTTC	many	TRBV7-2	16	TRBJ2-7	TRBD2
CASSLEAGTGGAYNEQFF	TGTGCCAGCAGCTTAGAAGCGGGAACAGGGGGCGCCTACAATGAGCAGTTCTTC	many	TRBV7-2	18	TRBJ2-1	TRBD1
CASSLDRAQYF	TGTGCCAGCAGCTTAGACCGGGCCCAGTATTTT	NA	TRBV7-9	11	TRBJ2-3	NA
CATSGGSGTSYNEQFF	TGTGCCACCAGTGGGGGTAGCGGGACCTCCTACAATGAGCAGTTCTTC	NA	TRBV24-1	16	TRBJ2-1	TRBD2
CASSENRWQRKAYEQYF	TGTGCCAGCAGTGAAAACAGGTGGCAGAGAAAGGCCTACGAGCAGTACTTC	many	TRBV6-1	17	TRBJ2-7	NA
CASSPRVQNTEAFF	TGCGCCAGCAGCCCCCGGGTACAGAACACTGAAGCTTTCTTT	NA	TRBV5-1	14	TRBJ1-1	NA
CASSGGTGVGETQYF	TGTGCCAGCAGCGGGGGGACAGGGGTCGGTGAGACCCAGTACTTC	NA	TRBV9	15	TRBJ2-5	TRBD1
CASSLRTGPSTNEQFF	TGTGCCAGCAGCTTAAGGACTGGGCCTTCTACCAATGAGCAGTTCTTC	many	TRBV7-9	16	TRBJ2-1	NA
CASSAGAGRMEGGYTF	TGCGCCAGCAGCGCAGGGGCGGGACGGATGGAAGGGGGCTACACCTTC	NA	TRBV5-1	16	TRBJ1-2	NA
CASSFSASGRDTQYF	TGTGCCAGCAGTTTTTCCGCCAGCGGGAGAGATACGCAGTATTTT	many	TRBV12-3/TRBV12-4	15	TRBJ2-3	TRBD2
CASSSRQGATDEAFF	TGTGCCAGCAGCTCAAGACAGGGGGCTACGGATGAAGCTTTCTTT	many	TRBV7-6	15	TRBJ1-1	TRBD1
CASSLSTILSGNTIYF	TGCGCCAGCAGCCTGAGCACGATACTCTCTGGAAACACCATATATTTT	few	TRBV4-3	16	TRBJ1-3	NA
CASSRLGQRDAF	TGTGCCAGCAGCCGCCTGGGACAAAGGGACGCCTTC	NA	TRBV3-1	12	TRBJ1-2	NA
CASTSLDSFNYEQYF	TGTGCCAGCACTTCTTTAGACAGCTTCAACTACGAGCAGTACTTC	many	TRBV28	15	TRBJ2-7	NA
CASSLGGAGLGETQYF	TGTGCCAGCAGCTTAGGAGGCGCAGGGCTGGGAGAGACCCAGTACTTC	many	TRBV7-2	16	TRBJ2-5	NA
CASSRTSSYNEQFF	TGTGCCAGCAGTAGGACTAGCAGCTACAATGAGCAGTTCTTC	many	TRBV12-3/TRBV12-4	14	TRBJ2-1	TRBD2
CASSLDSGNYNEQFF	TGTGCCAGCAGCTTGGATAGCGGGAATTACAATGAGCAGTTCTTC	many	TRBV5-4	15	TRBJ2-1	TRBD2
CAIAPSASSYNEQFF	TGTGCCATTGCTCCTAGCGCTAGCTCCTACAATGAGCAGTTCTTC	many	TRBV19	15	TRBJ2-1	NA
CASSFLILGPSWDSRQETQYF	TGTGCCAGCAGCTTTCTAATATTGGGCCCATCTTGGGACTCGAGACAAGAGACCCAGTACTTC	many	TRBV7-8	21	TRBJ2-5	NA
CATSRPGGEAFF	TGTGCCACCAGCAGACCAGGGGGGGAAGCTTTCTTT	NA	TRBV15	12	TRBJ1-1	TRBD1
CASSAIGLAAYKAQFF	TGTGCCAGCAGTGCAATCGGACTAGCAGCATACAAGGCGCAGTTCTTC	NA	TRBV27	16	TRBJ2-1	TRBD2
CASSLGLAAHNEQFF	TGTGCCAGCAGCTTGGGACTAGCGGCCCACAATGAGCAGTTCTTC	NA	TRBV5-6	15	TRBJ2-1	TRBD2
CSARDLSGNSYNEQFF	TGCAGTGCTAGAGATCTTAGCGGGAACTCCTACAATGAGCAGTTCTTC	NA	TRBV20-1	16	TRBJ2-1	TRBD2
CASSLPREVDTQYF	TGTGCCAGCAGCTTACCCCGGGAGGTAGATACGCAGTATTTT	few	TRBV7-9	14	TRBJ2-3	TRBD2
CASSLVLYTEAFF	TGTGCCAGCAGCTTAGTATTGTACACTGAAGCTTTCTTT	many	TRBV7-2	13	TRBJ1-1	NA
CASSQALLFTGELFF	TGCGCCAGCAGCCAAGCGCTTCTGTTTACCGGGGAGCTGTTTTTT	NA	TRBV4-3	15	TRBJ2-2	NA
CASSSGLGLEETQYF	TGTGCCAGCAGCTCGGGATTGGGACTAGAAGAGACCCAGTACTTC	once	TRBV7-9	15	TRBJ2-5	TRBD2
CASTRAGEETQYF	TGTGCCAGCACCAGAGCGGGAGAAGAGACCCAGTACTTC	NA	TRBV6-2/TRBV6-3	13	TRBJ2-5	TRBD2
CASSYSRGVNEQFF	TGTGCCAGCAGCTACAGCCGGGGGGTCAATGAGCAGTTCTTC	NA	TRBV7-2	14	TRBJ2-1	TRBD2
CASRRGTGGYATEAFF	TGTGCCAGCAGGAGAGGGACAGGGGGGTACGCCACTGAAGCTTTCTTT	few	TRBV6-2/TRBV6-3	16	TRBJ1-1	TRBD1
CASSIGTYNEQFF	TGTGCCAGCAGCATCGGGACTTACAATGAGCAGTTCTTC	NA	TRBV6-2/TRBV6-3	13	TRBJ2-1	NA
CASSSRYQETQYF	TGTGCCAGCAGCTCCCGGTACCAAGAGACCCAGTACTTC	few	TRBV7-2	13	TRBJ2-5	NA
CASSLGLGGYGYTF	TGTGCCAGCAGTTTAGGGCTAGGGGGCTATGGCTACACCTTC	many	TRBV6-1	14	TRBJ1-2	NA
CASSFYQSYEQYF	TGTGCCAGCAGCTTTTATCAGTCCTACGAGCAGTACTTC	many	TRBV7-2	13	TRBJ2-7	NA
CASGETGIGNQPQHF	TGTGCCAGCGGGGAGACAGGGATTGGCAATCAGCCCCAGCATTTT	few	TRBV6-5	15	TRBJ1-5	TRBD1
CASSLVLAEETQYF	TGTGCCAGCAGCTTGGTTCTAGCGGAAGAGACCCAGTACTTC	NA	TRBV5-6	14	TRBJ2-5	TRBD2
CASSEGFGGLHTDTQYF	TGTGCCAGCAGTGAAGGGTTTGGTGGACTCCACACAGATACGCAGTATTTT	many	TRBV2	17	TRBJ2-3	NA
CASSPGTALGDTQYF	TGTGCCAGTAGTCCCGGGACCGCATTGGGAGATACGCAGTATTTT	many	TRBV19	15	TRBJ2-3	NA